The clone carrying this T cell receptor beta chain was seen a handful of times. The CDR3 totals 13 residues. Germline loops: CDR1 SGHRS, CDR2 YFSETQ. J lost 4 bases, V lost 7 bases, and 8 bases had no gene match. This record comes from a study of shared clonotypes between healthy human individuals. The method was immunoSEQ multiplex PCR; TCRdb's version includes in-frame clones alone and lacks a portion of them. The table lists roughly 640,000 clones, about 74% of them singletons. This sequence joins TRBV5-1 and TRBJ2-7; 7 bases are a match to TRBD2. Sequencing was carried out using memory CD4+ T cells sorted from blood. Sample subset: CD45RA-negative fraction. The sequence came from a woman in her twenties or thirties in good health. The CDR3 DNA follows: TGCGCCAGCGGCACCAGCGGGACTTACGAGCAGTACTTC. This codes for CASGTSGTYEQYF.